The rows below give T cell receptor beta chains drawn from one sample of a study of technical replicates of blood from a few donors. Clones were read by immunoSEQ multiplex PCR, and TCRdb kept only the in-frame ones, dropping some. The top ten hold over 0.2% of the sample, which has some 100,000 clones, around 96% seen once. Sample: T cells isolated from PBMCs. These receptors originate from a human donor in good health. Both conserved end residues are part of each CDR3. A D gene is named only where the DNA matches it firmly. Clone size, where shown, is once, few, many, or a class for clones that have expanded.

CDR3 | DNA | size | J | V | D
CASSLASTGTEAFF | TGCGCCAGCAGCTTGGCCAGCACAGGCACTGAAGCTTTCTTT | - | TRBJ1-1 | TRBV5-1 | -
CASSSRGIPTTATNEKLFF | TGTGCCAGCAGTTCCCGAGGTATACCAACCACTGCAACTAATGAAAAACTGTTTTTT | - | TRBJ1-4 | TRBV27 | -
CASSETENYGYTF | TGCGCCAGCAGTGAAACAGAGAACTATGGCTACACCTTC | - | TRBJ1-2 | TRBV10-1 | -
CASGPGLAPTMQFF | TGTGCCAGTGGACCGGGACTAGCCCCCACGATGCAGTTCTTC | - | TRBJ2-1 | TRBV19 | TRBD2
CASSRTVFNYGYTF | TGTGCCAGCAGCCGGACAGTCTTTAACTATGGCTACACCTTC | - | TRBJ1-2 | TRBV28 | -
CASSFSPGLGEKLFF | TGTGCCAGCAGCTTTTCCCCGGGTCTCGGCGAAAAACTGTTTTTT | - | TRBJ1-4 | TRBV7-2 | -
CASSFRGGNTIYF | TGTGCCAGCAGCTTCAGGGGAGGAAACACCATATATTTT | - | TRBJ1-3 | TRBV5-6 | -
CASIPNPGAGANTGELFF | TGTGCCAGCATCCCTAACCCTGGCGCGGGGGCTAACACCGGGGAGCTGTTTTTT | - | TRBJ2-2 | TRBV27 | -
CASRSSVRGFQETQYF | TGTGCCAGCAGGTCATCGGTTCGGGGGTTCCAAGAGACCCAGTACTTC | once | TRBJ2-5 | TRBV27 | -
CASSQGGLTEAFF | TGTGCCAGCAGCCAAGGGGGTCTTACTGAAGCTTTCTTT | few | TRBJ1-1 | TRBV7-9 | -
CASSPSDRGNQPQHF | TGTGCCAGCAGTCCGTCGGACAGGGGGAATCAGCCCCAGCATTTT | - | TRBJ1-5 | TRBV28 | TRBD1
CASSLQSGRLDTQYF | TGTGCCAGCAGTTTACAGAGCGGGAGGCTGGATACGCAGTATTTT | - | TRBJ2-3 | TRBV28 | TRBD2
CASSQAGGLAIHEQYF | TGCGCCAGCAGCCAAGCTGGAGGACTAGCAATCCACGAGCAGTACTTC | - | TRBJ2-7 | TRBV4-1 | TRBD2
CASSPRTDTEAFF | TGTGCCAGTAGTCCACGGACAGACACTGAAGCTTTCTTT | - | TRBJ1-1 | TRBV19 | -
CASSSEVPSSPLHF | TGTGCCAGCAGTTCGGAGGTTCCTAGTTCACCCCTCCACTTT | - | TRBJ1-6 | TRBV7-2 | -
CASSLSAGTPILDEQFF | TGTGCCAGCTCCCTCTCCGCAGGGACACCTATTCTAGATGAGCAGTTCTTC | - | TRBJ2-1 | TRBV18 | -
CASSYSSGEKLFF | TGTGCCAGCAGTTACTCGAGCGGAGAAAAACTGTTTTTT | - | TRBJ1-4 | TRBV6-5 | -
CASSNGGATQPQHF | TGTGCCAGCAGCAATGGCGGGGCGACCCAGCCCCAGCATTTT | - | TRBJ1-5 | TRBV21-1 | -
CASSLRGGREFWGEQFF | TGTGCCAGCAGCCTCCGTGGAGGGCGGGAGTTCTGGGGTGAGCAGTTCTTC | - | TRBJ2-1 | TRBV4-2 | TRBD2
CASSLTNAGQGRSDTQYF | TGTGCCAGCTCACTTACAAACGCCGGACAGGGTCGATCAGATACGCAGTATTTT | - | TRBJ2-3 | TRBV18 | TRBD1
CASSIMTPYSNQPQHF | TGTGCCAGTAGTATTATGACACCTTATAGCAATCAGCCCCAGCATTTT | - | TRBJ1-5 | TRBV19 | -
CASSELTSGRNEQFF | TGTGCCAGCAGTGAACTAACTAGCGGGAGAAATGAGCAGTTCTTC | - | TRBJ2-1 | TRBV6-1 | TRBD2
CASSYETGGNEQFF | TGTGCCAGCAGTTATGAGACAGGGGGCAATGAGCAGTTCTTC | - | TRBJ2-1 | TRBV6-5 | TRBD1
CASSSSLGQGKREQYF | TGTGCCAGCAGTTCCTCTTTAGGACAGGGGAAAAGGGAGCAGTACTTC | - | TRBJ2-7 | TRBV6-5 | TRBD1
CASSLVPSYEQYF | TGTGCCAGCAGCTTAGTTCCGTCCTACGAGCAGTACTTC | - | TRBJ2-7 | TRBV7-8 | -
CASSLPFFPGYTF | TGTGCCAGCAGCCTACCTTTCTTCCCGGGCTACACCTTC | - | TRBJ1-2 | TRBV5-4 | -
CASSVSRGGGADEQFF | TGCGCCAGCAGTGTCAGTAGGGGCGGGGGGGCGGATGAGCAGTTCTTC | - | TRBJ2-1 | TRBV10-1 | TRBD2
CASSLTGVGNEQFF | TGTGCCAGCAGCTTAACGGGAGTCGGCAATGAGCAGTTCTTC | - | TRBJ2-1 | TRBV11-2 | -
CASSQELGSGGQPQHF | TGCGCCAGCAGCCAAGAGCTTGGGTCAGGTGGTCAGCCCCAGCATTTT | - | TRBJ1-5 | TRBV4-1 | -
CASNWLYSPQHF | TGTGCCAGCAATTGGCTTTACAGCCCCCAGCATTTT | - | TRBJ1-5 | TRBV28 | -
CAISVRGQGPNEQYF | TGTGCCATCAGTGTGAGGGGACAGGGGCCTAACGAGCAGTACTTC | - | TRBJ2-7 | TRBV10-3 | TRBD1
CASSELNNLPGDTQYF | TGTGCCAGCAGTGAACTAAATAACCTCCCGGGGGATACGCAGTATTTT | once | TRBJ2-3 | TRBV6-1 | -
CATSRIPGQGPSRQPQHF | TGTGCCACCAGCAGGATCCCGGGACAGGGGCCCTCCCGTCAGCCCCAGCATTTT | - | TRBJ1-5 | TRBV15 | TRBD1
CASSELRLAAGQPQHF | TGTGCCAGCAGTGAACTCCGGTTAGCCGCGGGTCAGCCCCAGCATTTT | - | TRBJ1-5 | TRBV6-1 | -
CASRQTANTEAFF | TGTGCCAGCAGACAGACAGCTAACACTGAAGCTTTCTTT | - | TRBJ1-1 | TRBV6-1 | -
CAWSSGLATGELFF | TGTGCCTGGAGTAGTGGACTAGCTACCGGGGAGCTGTTTTTT | - | TRBJ2-2 | TRBV30 | TRBD2
CASPGTSGTGGETQYF | TGCGCCAGTCCGGGGACTAGCGGGACCGGGGGGGAGACCCAGTACTTC | - | TRBJ2-5 | TRBV4-1 | TRBD2
CASSLKAGGVYEQYF | TGTGCCAGCAGTTTAAAGGCAGGGGGTGTCTACGAGCAGTACTTC | - | TRBJ2-7 | TRBV27 | TRBD1
CASSIAGGPGETQYF | TGTGCCAGCAGCATAGCGGGGGGGCCCGGGGAGACCCAGTACTTC | - | TRBJ2-5 | TRBV7-3 | TRBD2